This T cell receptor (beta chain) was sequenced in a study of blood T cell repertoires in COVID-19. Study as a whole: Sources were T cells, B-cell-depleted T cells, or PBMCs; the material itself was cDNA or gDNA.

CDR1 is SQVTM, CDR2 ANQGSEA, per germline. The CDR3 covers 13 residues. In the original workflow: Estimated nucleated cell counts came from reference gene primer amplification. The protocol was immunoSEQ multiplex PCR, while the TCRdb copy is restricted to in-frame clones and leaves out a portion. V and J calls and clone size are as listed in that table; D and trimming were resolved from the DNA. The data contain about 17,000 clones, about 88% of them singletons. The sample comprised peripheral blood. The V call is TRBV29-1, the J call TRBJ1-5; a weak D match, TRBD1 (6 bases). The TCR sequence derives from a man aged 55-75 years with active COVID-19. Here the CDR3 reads CGSGGRGGQPQHF. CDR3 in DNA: TGCGGCTCGGGGGGAAGGGGGGGCCAGCCCCAGCATTTT. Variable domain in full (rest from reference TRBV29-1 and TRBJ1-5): SAVISQKPSRDICQRGTSLTIQCQVDSQVTMMFWYRQQPGQSLTLIATANQGSEATYESGFVIDKFPISRPNLTFSTLTVSNMSPEDSSIYLCGSGGRGGQPQHFGDGTRLSIL.